This T cell receptor beta chain was recorded in a study of human T cells and chemical hapten exposure. Within the library, unique molecular identifiers were attached to each individual cDNA molecule. TCRdb reanalysed the reads using MiXCR and keeps one entry per CDR3 protein. The table lists 95,000 to 150,000 distinct CDR3 sequences, 8.5% of them singletons, with more than 1.3% in the top ten. The authors extracted total RNA from unfractionated whole blood. Per the germline V gene, CDR1 is SGHVS and CDR2 is FNYEAQ. The J segment lost 1 base and the V segment lost 4 bases, leaving 6 bases of the junction unmatched. The CDR3 spans 16 residues.

The receptor comes from a human donor in good health. Some clones in this sample may be carry-over from other donors' samples. Sequences were obtained from whole blood. V and J are TRBV7-6 and TRBJ2-1; 8 nucleotides align to TRBD2. The CDR3 bases are TGTGCCAGCAGCTGGTCTAGCGGGCCTTCCTACAATGAGCAGTTCTTC. Amino acids: CASSWSSGPSYNEQFF. Full variable domain (remainder filled in from reference TRBV7-6 and TRBJ2-1): GAGVSQSPRYKVTKRGQDVALRCDPISGHVSLYWYRQALGQGPEFLTYFNYEAQQDKSGLPNDRFSAERPEGSISTLTIQRTEQRDSAMYRCASSWSSGPSYNEQFFGPGTRLTVL.